This T cell receptor beta chain was obtained from a study of cytomegalovirus exposure and HLA in healthy donors. Whole-study results and caveats: Donors were assumed by presence/absence analyses to have roughly uniform sequencing depth. In vitro, a few CMV-associated chains proved specific for CMV antigens. V- and J-gene trimming in TCR beta was tied to a missense DCLRE1C variant by an analysis performed later.

There are a few counts of this clone. The target antigen is unknown. Amplification used 60 Vbeta primers and 13 Jbeta primers. Some clones are missing from TCRdb's copy, which holds only in-frame ones; the method was immunoSEQ multiplex PCR. The data show 75,000 to 90,000 clones, around 81% seen once. The sequencing sample was made of PBMCs. This sequence originates from a male donor in good health and CMV-seropositive.

The CDR3 sequence is CASSPDSNYGYTF. The CDR3 nucleotides read TGTGCCAGCAGTCCCGACAGCAACTATGGCTACACCTTC. The V gene is TRBV6-5, the J gene TRBJ1-2; tentative D call: TRBD1 (5 bases). Germline CDR1 is MNHEY and CDR2 is SVGAGI. This CDR3 is 13 amino acids long. V was trimmed by 5 bases and J by 2 bases, leaving 9 bases between them.